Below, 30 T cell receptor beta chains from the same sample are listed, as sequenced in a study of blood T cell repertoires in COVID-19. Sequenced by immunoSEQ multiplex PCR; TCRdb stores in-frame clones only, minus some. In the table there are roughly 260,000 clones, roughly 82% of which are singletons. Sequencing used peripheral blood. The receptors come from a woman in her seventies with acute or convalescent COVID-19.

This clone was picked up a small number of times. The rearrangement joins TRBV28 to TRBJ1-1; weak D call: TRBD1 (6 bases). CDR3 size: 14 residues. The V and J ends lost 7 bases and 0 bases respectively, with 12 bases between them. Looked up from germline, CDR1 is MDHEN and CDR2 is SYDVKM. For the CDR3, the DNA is TGTGCCAGCAAAGGGGGGGGGATGAACACTGAAGCTTTCTTT. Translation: CASKGGGMNTEAFF.

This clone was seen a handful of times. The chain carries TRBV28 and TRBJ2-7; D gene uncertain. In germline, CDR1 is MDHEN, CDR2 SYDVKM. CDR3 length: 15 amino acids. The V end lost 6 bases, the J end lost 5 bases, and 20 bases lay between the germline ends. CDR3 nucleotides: TGTGCCAGCAGATACGGTGGGTACAGAGAAAACGAGCAGTACTTC. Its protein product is CASRYGGYRENEQYF.

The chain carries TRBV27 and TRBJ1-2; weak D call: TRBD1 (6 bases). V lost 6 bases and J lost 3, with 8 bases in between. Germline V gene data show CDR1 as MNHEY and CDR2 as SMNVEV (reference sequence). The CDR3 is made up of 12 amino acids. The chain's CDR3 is CASRQGDYGYTF. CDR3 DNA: TGTGCCAGCAGACAGGGCGACTATGGCTACACCTTC.

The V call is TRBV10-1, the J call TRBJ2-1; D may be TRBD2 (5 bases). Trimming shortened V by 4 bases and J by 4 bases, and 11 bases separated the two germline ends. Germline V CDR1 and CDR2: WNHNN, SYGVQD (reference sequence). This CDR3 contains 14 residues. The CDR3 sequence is CASSAAGGYNEQFF. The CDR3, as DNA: TGCGCCAGCAGTGCCGCGGGCGGATACAATGAGCAGTTCTTC.

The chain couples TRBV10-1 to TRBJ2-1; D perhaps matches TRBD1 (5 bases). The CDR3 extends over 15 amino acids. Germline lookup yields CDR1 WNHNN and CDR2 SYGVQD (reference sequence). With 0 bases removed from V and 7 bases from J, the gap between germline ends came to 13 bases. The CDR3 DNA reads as TGCGCCAGCAGTGAGTCGACCCAGGGAACGAATGAGCAGTTCTTC. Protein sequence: CASSESTQGTNEQFF.

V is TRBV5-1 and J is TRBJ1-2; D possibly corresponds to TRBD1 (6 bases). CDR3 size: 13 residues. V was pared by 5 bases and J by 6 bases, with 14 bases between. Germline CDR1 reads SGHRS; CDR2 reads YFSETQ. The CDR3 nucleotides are TGCGCCAGCAGACGGGACACCGGCAATGGCTACACCTTC. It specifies CASRRDTGNGYTF. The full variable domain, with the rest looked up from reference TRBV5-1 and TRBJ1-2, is KAGVTQTPRYLIKTRGQQVTLSCSPISGHRSVSWYQQTPGQGLQFLFEYFSETQRNKGNFPGRFSGRQFSNSRSEMNVSTLELGDSALYLCASRRDTGNGYTFGSGTRLTVV.

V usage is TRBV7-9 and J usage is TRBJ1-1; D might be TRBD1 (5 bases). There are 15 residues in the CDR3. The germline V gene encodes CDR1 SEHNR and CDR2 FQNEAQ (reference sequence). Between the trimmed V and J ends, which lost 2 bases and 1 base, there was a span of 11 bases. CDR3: CASSLSPTANTEAFF. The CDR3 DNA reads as TGTGCCAGCAGCTTAAGCCCGACAGCGAACACTGAAGCTTTCTTT.

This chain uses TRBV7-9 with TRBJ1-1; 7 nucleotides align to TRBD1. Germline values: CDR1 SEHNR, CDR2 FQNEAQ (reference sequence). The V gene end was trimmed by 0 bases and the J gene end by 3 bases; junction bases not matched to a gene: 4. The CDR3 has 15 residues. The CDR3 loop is CASSLATGIDTEAFF. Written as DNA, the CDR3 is TGTGCCAGCAGCTTAGCGACAGGGATTGACACTGAAGCTTTCTTT.

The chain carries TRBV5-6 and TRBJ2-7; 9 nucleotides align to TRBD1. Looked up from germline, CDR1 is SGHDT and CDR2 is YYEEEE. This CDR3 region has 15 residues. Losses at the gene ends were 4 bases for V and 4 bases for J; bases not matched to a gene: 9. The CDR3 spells CASSRGGTGLYEQYF. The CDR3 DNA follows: TGTGCCAGCAGCCGAGGCGGGACAGGGCTTTACGAGCAGTACTTC.

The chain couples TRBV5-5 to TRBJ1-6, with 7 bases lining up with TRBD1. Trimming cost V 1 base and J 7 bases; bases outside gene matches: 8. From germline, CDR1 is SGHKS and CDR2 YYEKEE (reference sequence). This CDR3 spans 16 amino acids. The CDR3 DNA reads TGTGCCAGCAGCTTGCCGGGACAGAGATTAAATTCACCCCTCCACTTT. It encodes CASSLPGQRLNSPLHF.

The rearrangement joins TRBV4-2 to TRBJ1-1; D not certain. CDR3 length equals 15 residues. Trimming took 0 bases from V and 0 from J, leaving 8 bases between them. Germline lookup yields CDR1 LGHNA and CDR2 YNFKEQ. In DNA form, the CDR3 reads TGTGCCAGCAGCCAAGATTCGGGAGTGAACACTGAAGCTTTCTTT. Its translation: CASSQDSGVNTEAFF.

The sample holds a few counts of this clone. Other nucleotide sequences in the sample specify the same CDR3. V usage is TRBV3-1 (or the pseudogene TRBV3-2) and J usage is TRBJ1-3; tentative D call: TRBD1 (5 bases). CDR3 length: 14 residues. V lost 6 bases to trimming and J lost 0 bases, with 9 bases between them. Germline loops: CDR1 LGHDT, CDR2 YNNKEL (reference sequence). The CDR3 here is CASSDRRSGNTIYF. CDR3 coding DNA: TGTGCCAGCAGTGACAGACGCTCTGGAAACACCATATATTTT.

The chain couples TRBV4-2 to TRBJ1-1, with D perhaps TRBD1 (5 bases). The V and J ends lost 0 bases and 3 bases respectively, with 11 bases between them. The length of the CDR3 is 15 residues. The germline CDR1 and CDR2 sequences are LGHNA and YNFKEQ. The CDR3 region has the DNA TGTGCCAGCAGCCAAGAGCGATGGGGGGACACTGAAGCTTTCTTT. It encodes CASSQERWGDTEAFF.

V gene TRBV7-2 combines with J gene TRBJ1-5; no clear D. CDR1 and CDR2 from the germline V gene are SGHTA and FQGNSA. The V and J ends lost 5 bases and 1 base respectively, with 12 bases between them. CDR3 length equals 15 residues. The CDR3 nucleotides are TGTGCCAGCAGCCCCTCAACCGGGAGCAATCAGCCCCAGCATTTT. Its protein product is CASSPSTGSNQPQHF. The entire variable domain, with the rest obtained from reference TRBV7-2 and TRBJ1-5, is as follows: GAGVSQSPSNKVTEKGKDVELRCDPISGHTALYWYRQSLGQGLEFLIYFQGNSAPDKSGLPSDRFSAERTGGSVSTLTIQRTQQEDSAVYLCASSPSTGSNQPQHFGDGTRLSIL.

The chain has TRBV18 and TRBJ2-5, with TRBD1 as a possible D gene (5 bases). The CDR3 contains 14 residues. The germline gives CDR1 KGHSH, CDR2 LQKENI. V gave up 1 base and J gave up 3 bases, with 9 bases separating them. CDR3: CASSPQQDKETQYF. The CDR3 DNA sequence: TGTGCCAGCTCACCACAGCAGGACAAAGAGACCCAGTACTTC.

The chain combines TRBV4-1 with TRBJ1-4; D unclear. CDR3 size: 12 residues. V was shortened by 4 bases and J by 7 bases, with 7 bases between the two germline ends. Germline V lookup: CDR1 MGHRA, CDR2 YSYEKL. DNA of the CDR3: TGCGCCAGCAGCCCCAGTACTGAAAAACTGTTTTTT. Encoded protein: CASSPSTEKLFF.

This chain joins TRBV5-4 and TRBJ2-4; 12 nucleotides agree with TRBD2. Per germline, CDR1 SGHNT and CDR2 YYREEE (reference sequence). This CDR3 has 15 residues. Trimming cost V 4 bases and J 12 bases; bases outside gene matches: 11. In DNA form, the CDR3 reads TGTGCCAGCAGCCAGACTAGCGGGGGAAGGAAGGCTCAGTACTTC. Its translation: CASSQTSGGRKAQYF. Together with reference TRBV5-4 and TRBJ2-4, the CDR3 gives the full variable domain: ETGVTQSPTHLIKTRGQQVTLRCSSQSGHNTVSWYQQALGQGPQFIFQYYREEENGRGNFPPRFSGLQFPNYSSELNVNALELDDSALYLCASSQTSGGRKAQYFGAGTRLSVL.

Here the CDR3 DNA reads TGTGCCAGCAGCCAAGAAGGATTGCGAGGGAACGAGCAGTACTTC. Translated: CASSQEGLRGNEQYF. The rearrangement uses TRBV3-1 (or the pseudogene TRBV3-2) and TRBJ2-7; TRBD2 is a possible D gene (5 bases). The CDR3 has 15 residues. Germline CDR1 and CDR2: LGHDT and YNNKEL (reference sequence). V was cut by 0 bases and J by 5 bases, with 14 bases left in between.

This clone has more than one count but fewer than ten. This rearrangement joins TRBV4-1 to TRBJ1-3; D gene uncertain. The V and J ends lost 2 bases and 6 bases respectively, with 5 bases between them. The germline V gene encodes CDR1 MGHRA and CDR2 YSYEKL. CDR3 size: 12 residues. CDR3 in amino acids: CASSQTANTIYF. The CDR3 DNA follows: TGCGCCAGCAGCCAAACAGCAAACACCATATATTTT.

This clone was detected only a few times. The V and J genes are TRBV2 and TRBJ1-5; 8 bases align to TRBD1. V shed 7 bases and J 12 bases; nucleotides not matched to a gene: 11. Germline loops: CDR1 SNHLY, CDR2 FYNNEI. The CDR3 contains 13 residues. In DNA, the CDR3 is TGTGCCAGCACCGGCTTATTGGACAGGGTCCAGCATTTT. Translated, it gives CASTGLLDRVQHF.

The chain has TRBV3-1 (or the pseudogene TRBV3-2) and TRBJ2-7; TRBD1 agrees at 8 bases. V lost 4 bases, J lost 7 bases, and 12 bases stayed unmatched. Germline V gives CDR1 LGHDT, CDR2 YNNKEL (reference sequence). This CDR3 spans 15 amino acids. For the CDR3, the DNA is TGTGCCAGCAGCCTACGCAGTGGCCAGGGGGCAGAGCAGTACTTC. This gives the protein CASSLRSGQGAEQYF.

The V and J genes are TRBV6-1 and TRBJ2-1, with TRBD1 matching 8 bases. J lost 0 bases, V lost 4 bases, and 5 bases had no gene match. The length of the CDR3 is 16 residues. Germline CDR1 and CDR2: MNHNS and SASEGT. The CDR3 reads CASSVGQGLSYNEQFF. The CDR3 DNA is TGTGCCAGCAGTGTCGGACAGGGTCTCTCCTACAATGAGCAGTTCTTC.

CDR3 sequence (DNA): TGTGCCAGCAGTTACTCCCAGGTTAATCAGCCCCAGCATTTT. Translated, it gives CASSYSQVNQPQHF. This chain uses TRBV6-2 or TRBV6-3 with TRBJ1-5; D unresolved. The CDR3 is made up of 14 amino acids. Trimming pared 0 bases from V and 4 bases from J, leaving 7 bases between. Per germline, CDR1 MNHEY and CDR2 SVGEGT.

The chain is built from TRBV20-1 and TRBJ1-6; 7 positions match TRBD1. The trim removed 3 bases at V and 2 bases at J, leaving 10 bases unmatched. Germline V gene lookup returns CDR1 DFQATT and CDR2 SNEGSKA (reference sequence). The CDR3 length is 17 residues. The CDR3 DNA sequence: TGCAGTGCTAGTAAAGGGTCAGGGGGAACCTATAATTCACCCCTCCACTTT. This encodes CSASKGSGGTYNSPLHF.

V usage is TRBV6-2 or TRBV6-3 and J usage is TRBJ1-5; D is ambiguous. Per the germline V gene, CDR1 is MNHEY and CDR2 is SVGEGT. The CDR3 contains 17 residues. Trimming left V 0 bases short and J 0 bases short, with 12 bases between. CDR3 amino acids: CASSYSGGPHSNQPQHF. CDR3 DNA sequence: TGTGCCAGCAGTTACTCAGGAGGACCGCATAGCAATCAGCCCCAGCATTTT.

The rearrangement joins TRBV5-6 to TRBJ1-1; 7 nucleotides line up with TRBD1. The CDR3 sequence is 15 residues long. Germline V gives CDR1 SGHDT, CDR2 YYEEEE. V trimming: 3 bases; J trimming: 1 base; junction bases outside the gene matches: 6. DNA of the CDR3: TGTGCCAGCAGCTGGGGTCGGGACAGGAACACTGAAGCTTTCTTT. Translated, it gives CASSWGRDRNTEAFF.

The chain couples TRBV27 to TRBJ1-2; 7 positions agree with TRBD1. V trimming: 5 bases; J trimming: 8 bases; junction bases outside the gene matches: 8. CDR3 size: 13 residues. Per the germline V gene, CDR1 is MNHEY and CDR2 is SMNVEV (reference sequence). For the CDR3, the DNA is TGTGCCAGCAGTCCGGGACAGTACTTAGGCTACACCTTC. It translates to CASSPGQYLGYTF.

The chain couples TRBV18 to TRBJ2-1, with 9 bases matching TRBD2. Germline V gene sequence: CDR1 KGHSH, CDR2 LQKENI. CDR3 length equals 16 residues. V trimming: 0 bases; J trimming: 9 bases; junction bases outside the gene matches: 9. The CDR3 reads CASSPPERGASGEQFF. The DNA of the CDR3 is TGTGCCAGCTCACCACCGGAGCGGGGGGCGAGTGGTGAGCAGTTCTTC. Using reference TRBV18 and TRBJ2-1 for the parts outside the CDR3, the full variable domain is NAGVMQNPRHLVRRRGQEARLRCSPMKGHSHVYWYRQLPEEGLKFMVYLQKENIIDESGMPKERFSAEFPKEGPSILRIQQVVRGDSAAYFCASSPPERGASGEQFFGPGTRLTVL.

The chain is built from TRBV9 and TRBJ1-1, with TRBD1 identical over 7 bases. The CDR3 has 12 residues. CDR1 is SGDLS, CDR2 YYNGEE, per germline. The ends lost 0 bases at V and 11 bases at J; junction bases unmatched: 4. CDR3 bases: TGTGCCAGCAGCGTAGCAGGGGGGTTGGCTTTCTTT. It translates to CASSVAGGLAFF.

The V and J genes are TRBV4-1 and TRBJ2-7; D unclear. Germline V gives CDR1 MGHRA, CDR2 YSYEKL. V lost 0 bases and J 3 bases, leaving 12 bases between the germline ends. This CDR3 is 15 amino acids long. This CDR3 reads CASSQEPAGYYEQYF. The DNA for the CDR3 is TGCGCCAGCAGCCAAGAACCCGCCGGTTACTACGAGCAGTACTTC.